This T cell receptor (beta chain) is drawn from a study of OX40 agonist ivuxolimab in advanced cancers. Notes on the study in general: Some nonresponders likewise displayed low normalized T-cell clonal expansion. The 0.1-3.0 mg/kg partial responders had among the lowest clonal expansion.

On this clone: Its target is not known.

Profiling relied on immunoSEQ multiplex PCR, and the TCRdb table lists in-frame clones only, not all of them. Here the sample spans about 67,000 clones, just over 90% being singletons. V was shortened by 8 bases and J by 1 base, with 8 bases between the two germline ends. Germline values: CDR1 DFQATT, CDR2 SNEGSKA (reference sequence). CDR3 length equals 11 residues. The specimen comprised CD4+ or CD8+ T cells sorted from blood, sampled in a trial of the OX40 agonist ivuxolimab. The chain uses TRBV20-1 and TRBJ2-5; D remains unclear. This TCR was recovered from an adult with an advanced solid tumor such as melanoma, head and neck, liver or kidney cancer. The CDR3, as DNA: TGCAGTCTTACCGGCCAAGAGACCCAGTACTTC. This translates into CSLTGQETQYF.